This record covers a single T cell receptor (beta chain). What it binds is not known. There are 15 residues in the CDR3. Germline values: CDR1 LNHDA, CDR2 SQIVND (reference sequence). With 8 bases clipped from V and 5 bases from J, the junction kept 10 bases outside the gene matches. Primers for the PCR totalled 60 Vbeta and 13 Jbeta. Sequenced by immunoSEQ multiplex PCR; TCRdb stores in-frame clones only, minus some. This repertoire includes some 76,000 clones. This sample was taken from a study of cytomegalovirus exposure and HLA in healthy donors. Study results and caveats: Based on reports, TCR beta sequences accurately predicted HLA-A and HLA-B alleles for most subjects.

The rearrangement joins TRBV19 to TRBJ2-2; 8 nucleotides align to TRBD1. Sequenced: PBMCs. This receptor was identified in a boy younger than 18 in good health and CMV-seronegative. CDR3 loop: CASQIGDRRTGELFF. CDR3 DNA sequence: TGTGCCAGTCAAATCGGGGACAGGCGGACCGGGGAGCTGTTTTTT.